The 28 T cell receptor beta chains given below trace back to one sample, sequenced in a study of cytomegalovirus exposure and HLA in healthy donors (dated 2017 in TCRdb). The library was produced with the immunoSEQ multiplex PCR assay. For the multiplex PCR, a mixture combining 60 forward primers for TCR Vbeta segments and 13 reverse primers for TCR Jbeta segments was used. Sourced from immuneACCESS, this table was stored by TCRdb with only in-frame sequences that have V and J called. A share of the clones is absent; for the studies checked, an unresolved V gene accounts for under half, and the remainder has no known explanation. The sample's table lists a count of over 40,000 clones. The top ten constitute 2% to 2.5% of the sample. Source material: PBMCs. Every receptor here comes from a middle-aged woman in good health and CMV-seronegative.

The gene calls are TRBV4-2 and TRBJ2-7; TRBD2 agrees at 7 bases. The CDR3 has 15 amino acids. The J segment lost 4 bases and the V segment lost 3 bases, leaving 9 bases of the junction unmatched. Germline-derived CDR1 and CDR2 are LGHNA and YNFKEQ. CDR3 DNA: TGTGCCAGCAGCCAGCACGAGCGGGATCGGTACGAGCAGTACTTC. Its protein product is CASSQHERDRYEQYF.

The CDR3 nucleotides are TGTGCCAGCAGCAACTCTGGGGCCAACGTCCTGACTTTC. Its protein is CASSNSGANVLTF. The chain joins TRBV2 to TRBJ2-6; D is ambiguous. Germline-derived CDR1 and CDR2 are SNHLY and FYNNEI. The germline V and J ends were trimmed by 6 bases and 0 bases, with 3 bases remaining between them. The CDR3 loop spans 13 amino acids.

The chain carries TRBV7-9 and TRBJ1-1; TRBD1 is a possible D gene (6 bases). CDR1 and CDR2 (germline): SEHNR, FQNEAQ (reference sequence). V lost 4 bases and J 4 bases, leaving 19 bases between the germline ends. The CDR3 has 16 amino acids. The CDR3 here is CASSSEVGASTTEAFF. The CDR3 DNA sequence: TGTGCCAGCAGCTCAGAGGTGGGGGCATCAACCACTGAAGCTTTCTTT.

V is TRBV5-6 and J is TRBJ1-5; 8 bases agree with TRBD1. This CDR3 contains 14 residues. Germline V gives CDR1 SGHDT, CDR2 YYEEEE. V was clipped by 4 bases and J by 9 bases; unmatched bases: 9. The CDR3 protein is CASSAQGAIVPQHF. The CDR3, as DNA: TGTGCCAGCAGCGCCCAGGGGGCAATCGTGCCCCAGCATTTT.

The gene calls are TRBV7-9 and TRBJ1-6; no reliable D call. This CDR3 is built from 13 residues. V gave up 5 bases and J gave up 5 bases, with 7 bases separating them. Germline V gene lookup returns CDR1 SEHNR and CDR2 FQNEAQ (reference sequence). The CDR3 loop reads CASSGRNNSPLHF. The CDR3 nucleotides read TGTGCCAGCAGCGGCAGAAATAATTCACCCCTCCACTTT.

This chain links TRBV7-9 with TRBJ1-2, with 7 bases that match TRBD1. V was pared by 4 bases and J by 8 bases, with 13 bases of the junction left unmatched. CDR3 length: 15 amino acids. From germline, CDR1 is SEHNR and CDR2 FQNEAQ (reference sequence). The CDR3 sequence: CASSYGIQDRVGYTF. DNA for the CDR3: TGTGCCAGCAGCTACGGAATCCAAGACAGGGTCGGCTACACCTTC.

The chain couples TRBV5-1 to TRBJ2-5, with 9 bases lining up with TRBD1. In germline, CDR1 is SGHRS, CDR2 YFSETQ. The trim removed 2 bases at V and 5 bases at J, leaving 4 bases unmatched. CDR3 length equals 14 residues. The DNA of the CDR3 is TGCGCCAGCAGCTTTGGACAGGGGCAGGAGACCCAGTACTTC. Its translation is CASSFGQGQETQYF. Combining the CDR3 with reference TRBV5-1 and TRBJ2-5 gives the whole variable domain KAGVTQTPRYLIKTRGQQVTLSCSPISGHRSVSWYQQTPGQGLQFLFEYFSETQRNKGNFPGRFSGRQFSNSRSEMNVSTLELGDSALYLCASSFGQGQETQYFGPGTRLLVL.

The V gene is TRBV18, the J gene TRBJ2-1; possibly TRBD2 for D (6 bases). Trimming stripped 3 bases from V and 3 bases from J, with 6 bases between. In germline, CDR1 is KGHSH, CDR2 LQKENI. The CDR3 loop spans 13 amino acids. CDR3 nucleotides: TGTGCCAGCTCACCGGGGGGCTACAATGAGCAGTTCTTC. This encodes CASSPGGYNEQFF.

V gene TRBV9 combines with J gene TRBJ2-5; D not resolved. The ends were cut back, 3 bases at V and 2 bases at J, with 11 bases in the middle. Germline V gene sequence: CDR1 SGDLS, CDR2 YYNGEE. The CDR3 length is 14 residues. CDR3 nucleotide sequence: TGTGCCAGCAGCGCGACACTGAATCAAGAGACCCAGTACTTC. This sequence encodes CASSATLNQETQYF. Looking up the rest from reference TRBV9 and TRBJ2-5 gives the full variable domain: DSGVTQTPKHLITATGQRVTLRCSPRSGDLSVYWYQQSLDQGLQFLIQYYNGEERAKGNILERFSAQQFPDLHSELNLSSLELGDSALYFCASSATLNQETQYFGPGTRLLVL.

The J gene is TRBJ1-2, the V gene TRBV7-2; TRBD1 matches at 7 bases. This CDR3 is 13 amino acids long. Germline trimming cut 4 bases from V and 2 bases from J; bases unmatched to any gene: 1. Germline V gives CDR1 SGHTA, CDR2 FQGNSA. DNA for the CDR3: TGTGCCAGCAGCTCGGGACAGAACTATGGCTACACCTTC. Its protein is CASSSGQNYGYTF.

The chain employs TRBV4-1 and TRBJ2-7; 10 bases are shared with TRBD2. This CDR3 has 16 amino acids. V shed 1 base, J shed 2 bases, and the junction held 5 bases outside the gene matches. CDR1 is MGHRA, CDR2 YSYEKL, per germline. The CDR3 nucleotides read TGCGCCAGCAGCCAAGCCTCTAGCGGGGGACCCTACGAGCAGTACTTC. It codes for CASSQASSGGPYEQYF.

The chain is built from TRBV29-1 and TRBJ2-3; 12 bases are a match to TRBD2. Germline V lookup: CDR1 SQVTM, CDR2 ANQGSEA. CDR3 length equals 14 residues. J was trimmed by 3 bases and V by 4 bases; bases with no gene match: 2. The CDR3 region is CSVVTSGRTDTQYF. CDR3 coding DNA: TGCAGCGTTGTGACTAGCGGGAGAACAGATACGCAGTATTTT.

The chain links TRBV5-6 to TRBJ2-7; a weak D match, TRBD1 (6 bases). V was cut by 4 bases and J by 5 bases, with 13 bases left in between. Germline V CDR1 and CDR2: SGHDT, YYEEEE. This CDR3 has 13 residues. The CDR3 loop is CASSRTVFDEQYF. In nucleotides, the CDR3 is TGTGCCAGCAGCCGGACAGTTTTTGACGAGCAGTACTTC.

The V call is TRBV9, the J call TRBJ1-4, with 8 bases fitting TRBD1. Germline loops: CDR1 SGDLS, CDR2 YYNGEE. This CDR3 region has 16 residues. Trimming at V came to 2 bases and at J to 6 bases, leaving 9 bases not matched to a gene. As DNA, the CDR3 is TGTGCCAGCAGCGTCTCACAGGGGGATGGAGATGAAAAACTGTTTTTT. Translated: CASSVSQGDGDEKLFF.

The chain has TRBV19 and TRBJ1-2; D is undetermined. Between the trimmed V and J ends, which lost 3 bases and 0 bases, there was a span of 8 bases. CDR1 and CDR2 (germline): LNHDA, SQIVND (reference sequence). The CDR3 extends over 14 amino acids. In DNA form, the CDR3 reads TGTGCCAGTAGTATGACACCTACTAACTATGGCTACACCTTC. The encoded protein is CASSMTPTNYGYTF.

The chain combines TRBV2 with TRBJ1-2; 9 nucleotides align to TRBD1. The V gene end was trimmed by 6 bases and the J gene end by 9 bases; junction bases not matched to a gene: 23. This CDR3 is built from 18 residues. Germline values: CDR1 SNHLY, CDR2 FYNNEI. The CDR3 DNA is TGTGCCAGCAGGGCGGTAGGACAGGGGAGGGTCGACAATGAGCGCTACACCTTC. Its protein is CASRAVGQGRVDNERYTF. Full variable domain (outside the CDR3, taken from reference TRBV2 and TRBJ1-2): EPEVTQTPSHQVTQMGQEVILRCVPISNHLYFYWYRQILGQKVEFLVSFYNNEISEKSEIFDDQFSVERPDGSNFTLKIRSTKLEDSAMYFCASRAVGQGRVDNERYTFGSGTRLTVV.

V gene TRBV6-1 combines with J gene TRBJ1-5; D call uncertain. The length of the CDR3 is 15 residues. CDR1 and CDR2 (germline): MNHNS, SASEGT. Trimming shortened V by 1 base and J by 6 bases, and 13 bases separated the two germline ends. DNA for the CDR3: TGTGCCAGCAGTGAAGGCAGCGGGGTGGGTCAGCCCCAGCATTTT. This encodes CASSEGSGVGQPQHF.

CDR3 nucleotide sequence: TGTGCCAGCAGTGACTCGGCGGGGGAGGGAAATACGCAGTATTTT. It encodes CASSDSAGEGNTQYF. The gene calls are TRBV6-4 and TRBJ2-3; 7 bases are shared with TRBD2. CDR1 is MRHNA and CDR2 is SNTAGT in the germline V gene. This CDR3 is 15 amino acids long. The junction had 7 bases not matched to a gene; V was cut back by 0 bases and J by 7 bases.

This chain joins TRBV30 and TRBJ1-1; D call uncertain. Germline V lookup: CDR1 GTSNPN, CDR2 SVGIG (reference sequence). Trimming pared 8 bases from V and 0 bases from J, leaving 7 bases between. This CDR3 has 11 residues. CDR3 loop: CAGLLNTEAFF. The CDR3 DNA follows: TGTGCCGGCCTGCTGAACACTGAAGCTTTCTTT.

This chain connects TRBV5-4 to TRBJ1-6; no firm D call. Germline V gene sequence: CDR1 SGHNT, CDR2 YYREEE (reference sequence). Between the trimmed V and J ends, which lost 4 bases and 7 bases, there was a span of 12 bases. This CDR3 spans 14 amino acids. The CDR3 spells CASSRETANSPLHF. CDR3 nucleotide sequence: TGTGCCAGCAGCCGGGAGACGGCGAATTCACCCCTCCACTTT.

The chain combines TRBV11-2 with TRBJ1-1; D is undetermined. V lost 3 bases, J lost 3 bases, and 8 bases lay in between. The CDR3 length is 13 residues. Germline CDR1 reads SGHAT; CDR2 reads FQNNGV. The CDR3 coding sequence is TGTGCCAGCAGCTTGAGGCCGGACACTGAAGCTTTCTTT. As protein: CASSLRPDTEAFF.

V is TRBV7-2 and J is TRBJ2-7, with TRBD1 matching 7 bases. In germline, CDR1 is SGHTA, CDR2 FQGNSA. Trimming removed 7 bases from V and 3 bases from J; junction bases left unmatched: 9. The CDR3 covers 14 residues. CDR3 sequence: CASTSNRDSYEQYF. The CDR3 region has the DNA TGTGCCAGCACCTCAAACAGGGACAGCTACGAGCAGTACTTC.

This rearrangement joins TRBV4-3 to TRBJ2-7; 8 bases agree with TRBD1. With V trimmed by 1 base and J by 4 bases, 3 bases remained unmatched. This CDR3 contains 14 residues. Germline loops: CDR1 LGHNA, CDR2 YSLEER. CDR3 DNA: TGCGCCAGCAGCCAAGGGCAGGGGGCTTACGAGCAGTACTTC. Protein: CASSQGQGAYEQYF.

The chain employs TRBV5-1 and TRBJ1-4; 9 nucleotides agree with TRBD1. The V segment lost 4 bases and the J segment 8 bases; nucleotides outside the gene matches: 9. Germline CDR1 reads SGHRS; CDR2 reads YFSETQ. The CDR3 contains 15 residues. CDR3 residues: CASSPQGQGTEKLFF. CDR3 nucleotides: TGCGCCAGCAGCCCCCAGGGACAGGGAACAGAAAAACTGTTTTTT.

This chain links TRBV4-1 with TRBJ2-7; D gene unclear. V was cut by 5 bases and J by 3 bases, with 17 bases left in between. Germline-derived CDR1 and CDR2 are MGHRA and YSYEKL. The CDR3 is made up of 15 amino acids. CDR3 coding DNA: TGCGCCAGCAGCGCCCGACACGGTGCTATCTACGAGCAGTACTTC. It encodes CASSARHGAIYEQYF.

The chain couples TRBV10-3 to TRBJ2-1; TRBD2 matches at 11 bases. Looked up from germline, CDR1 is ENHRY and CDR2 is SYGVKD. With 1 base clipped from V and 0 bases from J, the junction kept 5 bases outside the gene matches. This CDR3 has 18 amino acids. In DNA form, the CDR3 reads TGTGCCATCAGTGAGTTGCCTAGCGGGGGGAGCTCCTACAATGAGCAGTTCTTC. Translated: CAISELPSGGSSYNEQFF.

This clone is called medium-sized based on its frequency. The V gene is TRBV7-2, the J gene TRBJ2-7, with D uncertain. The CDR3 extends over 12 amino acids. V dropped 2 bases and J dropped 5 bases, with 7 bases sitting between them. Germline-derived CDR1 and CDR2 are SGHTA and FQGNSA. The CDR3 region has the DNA TGTGCCAGCAGCTTATACCGGGACGAGCAGTACTTC. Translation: CASSLYRDEQYF.

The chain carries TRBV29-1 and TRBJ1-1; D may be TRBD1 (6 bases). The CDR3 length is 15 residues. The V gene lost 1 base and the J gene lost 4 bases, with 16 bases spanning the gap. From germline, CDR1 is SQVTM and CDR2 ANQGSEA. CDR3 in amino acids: CSVEGAPQGATEAFF. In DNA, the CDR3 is TGCAGCGTTGAAGGGGCGCCACAGGGTGCCACTGAAGCTTTCTTT.